The 3 T cell receptor beta chains given below trace back to one sample, sequenced in a study of T cell clonotyping in hematopoietic cell transplantation. The protocol was immunoSEQ multiplex PCR, while the TCRdb copy is restricted to in-frame clones and leaves out a portion. The table has several thousand clones, roughly nine tenths seen once; the top ten hold approximately 4.8%. Sequences were derived from PBMCs, sampled 180 days after allogeneic stem cell transplant. These receptors were collected from a female patient aged 45-60 years who had an allogeneic stem cell transplant from an unrelated donor, so the T cells may come from the graft donor. Some clones in this sample may be carry-over from other donors' samples.

The J gene is TRBJ1-1, the V gene TRBV11-2; D is unresolved. V was shortened by 2 bases and J by 1 base, with 5 bases between the two germline ends. The CDR3 consists of 13 residues. Germline V CDR1 and CDR2: SGHAT, FQNNGV. The CDR3 spells CASSLWGNTEAFF. The CDR3 bases are TGTGCCAGCAGCTTATGGGGGAACACTGAAGCTTTCTTT.

The genes are TRBV29-1 and TRBJ2-7; 9 positions agree with TRBD2. The CDR3 extends over 13 amino acids. CDR1 and CDR2 (germline): SQVTM, ANQGSEA. The V segment lost 8 bases and the J segment 2 bases; nucleotides outside the gene matches: 7. In DNA, the CDR3 is TGCAGCTTCCGGGCGGGAGGGACCTACGAGCAGTACTTC. Translating gives CSFRAGGTYEQYF.

The chain has TRBV11-3 and TRBJ2-1; 8 bases fit TRBD1. The junction had 7 bases not matched to a gene; V was cut back by 5 bases and J by 1 base. This CDR3 comprises 16 residues. Germline CDR1 and CDR2: SGHNT and YENEEA. The CDR3 reads CASSSRGLGSYNEQFF. CDR3 in DNA: TGTGCCAGCAGCAGCAGGGGGCTGGGTTCCTACAATGAGCAGTTCTTC.